These 18 T cell receptor beta chains came from one sample sequenced in a study of CD8 T cells in Susac syndrome. It was with random hexamers that roughly 0.5 to 1 ug RNA was reverse transcribed. TCRdb re-analysed the immunoSEQ multiplex PCR reads in MiXCR, keeping a single row per CDR3 protein. This sample has 150,000 or so distinct CDR3 sequences, with around 95% found just once. Sequencing input: CD4+ T cells from PBMCs. The source of these receptors is a human donor with Susac syndrome.

The chain joins TRBV25-1 to TRBJ2-3; the match to TRBD1 covers 9 bases. V lost 4 bases and J lost 5; bases outside the gene matches: 7. Germline assignment: CDR1 MGHDK and CDR2 SYGVNS. This CDR3 region has 15 residues. This chain's CDR3 is CASSGPTGGGDTQYF. CDR3 in DNA: TGTGCCAGCAGTGGCCCGACAGGGGGAGGAGATACGCAGTATTTT.

The chain carries TRBV5-6 and TRBJ1-2; D gene unclear. The CDR3 is 13 residues long. The germline CDR1 and CDR2 sequences are SGHDT and YYEEEE. V lost 7 bases and J lost 5, with 15 bases in between. CDR3 loop: CASAWVGQYGYTF. The CDR3 region has the DNA TGTGCCAGCGCCTGGGTTGGCCAGTATGGCTACACCTTC.

The rearrangement joins TRBV20-1 to TRBJ1-6; 9 bases align to TRBD1. V was clipped by 6 bases and J by 8 bases; unmatched bases: 5. The germline V gene encodes CDR1 DFQATT and CDR2 SNEGSKA (reference sequence). This CDR3 has 13 amino acids. CDR3 protein: CSARGTGHSPLHF. The CDR3 coding sequence is TGCAGTGCCAGGGGGACAGGGCATTCACCCCTCCACTTT.

This chain uses TRBV6-5 with TRBJ2-3; D is uncertain. The V and J ends lost 2 bases and 0 bases respectively, with 18 bases between them. Germline values: CDR1 MNHEY, CDR2 SVGAGI. The CDR3 consists of 18 residues. The CDR3 DNA sequence: TGTGCCAGCAGTTACCTCACCCGGCAGTCTTCTAGCACAGATACGCAGTATTTT. This sequence encodes CASSYLTRQSSSTDTQYF.

The chain couples TRBV20-1 to TRBJ1-5; D gene unclear. Trimming took 0 bases from V and 7 from J, leaving 13 bases between them. The CDR3 has 14 residues. The germline V gene encodes CDR1 DFQATT and CDR2 SNEGSKA (reference sequence). The CDR3 sequence is CSARDTRDGQPQHF. The CDR3 DNA reads as TGCAGTGCTAGAGATACCCGGGATGGGCAGCCCCAGCATTTT.

The CDR3 sequence is CASSTIGKLGEQFF. The CDR3 bases are TGTGCCAGCAGCACCATAGGGAAGCTGGGTGAGCAGTTCTTC. The rearrangement links TRBV11-1 to TRBJ2-1; D gene uncertain. The V end lost 5 bases, the J end lost 9 bases, and 17 bases lay between the germline ends. The CDR3 totals 14 residues. Germline V gene sequence: CDR1 SGHAT, CDR2 FQDESV (reference sequence).

The rearrangement joins TRBV29-1 to TRBJ2-3, with 12 bases that match TRBD1. The CDR3 is 15 residues long. In germline, CDR1 is SQVTM, CDR2 ANQGSEA. Trimming removed 2 bases from V and 4 bases from J; junction bases left unmatched: 4. Here the CDR3 reads CSVETGTGGADTQYF. CDR3 coding DNA: TGCAGCGTTGAAACCGGGACAGGGGGCGCAGATACGCAGTATTTT.

The V gene is TRBV6-2 or TRBV6-3, the J gene TRBJ1-5; no firm D call. This CDR3 is built from 12 residues. The germline CDR1 and CDR2 sequences are MNHEY and SVGEGT. V lost 6 bases, J lost 4 bases, and 7 bases lay in between. CDR3 region: CASSPMNQPQHF. In DNA, the CDR3 is TGTGCCAGCAGCCCTATGAATCAGCCCCAGCATTTT.

This clonotype appeared a single time. The rearrangement links TRBV27 to TRBJ1-5; no definite D call. The CDR3 consists of 15 residues. The ends were cut back, 2 bases at V and 0 bases at J, with 8 bases in the middle. The germline gives CDR1 MNHEY, CDR2 SMNVEV (reference sequence). The CDR3 DNA follows: TGTGCCAGCAGTTTAAACAACCTTAGCAATCAGCCCCAGCATTTT. Its translation: CASSLNNLSNQPQHF.

This sequence joins TRBV4-1 and TRBJ2-6, with 8 bases lining up with TRBD1. This CDR3 is 18 amino acids long. The junction had 16 bases not matched to a gene; V was cut back by 8 bases and J by 4 bases. CDR1 is MGHRA, CDR2 YSYEKL, per germline. For the CDR3, the DNA is TGCGCCAGCGCGGACCCGGGACAGGAGTTTCTGGGGGCCAACGTCCTGACTTTC. This codes for CASADPGQEFLGANVLTF.

The CDR3 here is CASSKEGNGDQETQYF. CDR3 in DNA: TGTGCCAGCAGCAAAGAAGGAAACGGCGACCAAGAGACCCAGTACTTC. This rearrangement joins TRBV21-1 to TRBJ2-5. TRBV21-1 is a recognized pseudogene. The CDR3 is made up of 16 amino acids.

The rearrangement uses TRBV5-1 and TRBJ2-7, with D possibly TRBD1 on 6 matching bases. This CDR3 has 12 amino acids. The V gene lost 0 bases and the J gene lost 6 bases, with 7 bases spanning the gap. Per the germline V gene, CDR1 is SGHRS and CDR2 is YFSETQ. CDR3 loop: CASSLDRAEQYF. The CDR3 coding sequence is TGCGCCAGCAGCTTGGACAGGGCCGAGCAGTACTTC.

The chain links TRBV18 to TRBJ2-1; TRBD2 is a possible D gene (5 bases). The CDR3 loop spans 11 amino acids. Germline V gene lookup returns CDR1 KGHSH and CDR2 LQKENI. Trimming shortened V by 6 bases and J by 12 bases, and 12 bases separated the two germline ends. CDR3 amino acids: CASSTGYRQFF. As DNA, the CDR3 is TGTGCCAGCTCGACGGGGTATCGGCAGTTCTTC.

The chain recombines TRBV29-1 with TRBJ2-5; TRBD2 matches 7 bases. The germline gives CDR1 SQVTM, CDR2 ANQGSEA. CDR3 length: 14 amino acids. The V and J ends lost 7 bases and 5 bases, in that order; junction bases with no gene match: 13. As DNA, the CDR3 is TGCAGCGCGGGGAGGGATGGGGCTTGGGAGACCCAGTACTTC. It specifies CSAGRDGAWETQYF.

This clonotype was observed a single time. The chain recombines TRBV29-1 with TRBJ1-1; a possible D gene is TRBD1 (5 bases). The V end was cut by 5 bases, the J end by 10 bases, with 20 bases between. CDR3 length: 13 amino acids. The germline gives CDR1 SQVTM, CDR2 ANQGSEA. The CDR3 region is CSVKRDRYAGAFF. The CDR3, as DNA: TGCAGCGTTAAACGGGACCGCTATGCGGGAGCTTTCTTT.

This chain links TRBV15 with TRBJ1-5; the D gene is possibly TRBD1 (5 bases). V was trimmed by 9 bases and J by 4 bases, leaving 10 bases between them. Germline CDR1 LNHNV, CDR2 YYDKDF (reference sequence). This CDR3 has 12 amino acids. Here the CDR3 reads CATGPLNQPQHF. Written as DNA, the CDR3 is TGTGCCACGGGGCCCCTTAATCAGCCCCAGCATTTT. Full variable domain (remainder filled in from reference TRBV15 and TRBJ1-5): DAMVIQNPRYQVTQFGKPVTLSCSQTLNHNVMYWYQQKSSQAPKLLFHYYDKDFNNEADTPDNFQSRRPNTSFCFLDIRSPGLGDTAMYLCATGPLNQPQHFGDGTRLSIL.

The table lists this clonotype with a count of one. The chain couples TRBV3-1 to TRBJ2-5; D is ambiguous. Trimming took 4 bases from V and 0 from J, leaving 9 bases between them. This CDR3 comprises 14 residues. Germline V CDR1 and CDR2: LGHDT, YNNKEL (reference sequence). CDR3 amino acids: CASSPGENQETQYF. Written as DNA, the CDR3 is TGTGCCAGCAGCCCGGGCGAGAACCAAGAGACCCAGTACTTC.

The chain recombines TRBV9 with TRBJ2-7; 8 bases line up with TRBD2. CDR3 size: 14 residues. Trimming removed 1 base from V and 2 bases from J; junction bases left unmatched: 2. Looked up from germline, CDR1 is SGDLS and CDR2 is YYNGEE. The CDR3 reads CASSVRGGTYEQYF. The CDR3 DNA reads as TGTGCCAGCAGCGTACGCGGGGGGACCTACGAGCAGTACTTC. Together with reference TRBV9 and TRBJ2-7, the CDR3 gives the full variable domain: DSGVTQTPKHLITATGQRVTLRCSPRSGDLSVYWYQQSLDQGLQFLIQYYNGEERAKGNILERFSAQQFPDLHSELNLSSLELGDSALYFCASSVRGGTYEQYFGPGTRLTVT.